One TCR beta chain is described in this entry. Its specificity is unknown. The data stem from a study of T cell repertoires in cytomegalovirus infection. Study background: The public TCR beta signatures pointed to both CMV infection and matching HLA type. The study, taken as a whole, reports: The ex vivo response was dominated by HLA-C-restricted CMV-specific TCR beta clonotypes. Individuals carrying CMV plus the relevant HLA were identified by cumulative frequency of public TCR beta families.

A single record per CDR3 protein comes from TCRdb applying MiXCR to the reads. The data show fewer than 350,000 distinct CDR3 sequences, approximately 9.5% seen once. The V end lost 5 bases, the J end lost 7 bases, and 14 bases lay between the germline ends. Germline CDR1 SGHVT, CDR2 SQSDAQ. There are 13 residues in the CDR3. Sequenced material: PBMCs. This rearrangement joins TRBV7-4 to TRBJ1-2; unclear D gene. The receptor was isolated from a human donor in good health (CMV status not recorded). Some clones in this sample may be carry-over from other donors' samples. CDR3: CASSDAWAGGYTF. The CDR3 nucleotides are TGTGCCAGCAGCGACGCGTGGGCTGGTGGCTACACCTTC.